The TCR beta chain under discussion was sequenced for a study of immunodeficiency (dated by TCRdb to between 2018 and 2021). About the investigation overall: Repertoire analysis was performed to search for VDJ recombination defects and oligoclonality.

Results the study describes overall, beyond this receptor: Restricted TRB V-J pairing and lower productive entropy were observed in patient CD8+ T cells compared with control CD8+ T cells. In entropy comparisons, n=3 (open circles) was shown for patients versus healthy controls, and a thymic development effect was only suggested as possible. Severe oligoclonality, judged by top-100 and total clonotype frequencies, was seen in patient CD8+ but not CD4+ T cells.

Before TCR sequencing, CD3+CD8+ T cells were sorted out of fresh PBMCs. Genomic DNA was isolated using the QIAamp DNA Blood Mini Kit and then sent out for immunoSEQ repertoire analysis. CDR3 regions were amplified by multiplex PCR from a standard quantity of genomic DNA template. PCR products were sequenced on an Illumina platform. Concerning the study's data processing: Sequences were aligned to a reference, with V, D and J gene definitions taken from IMGT. Closely related sequences were merged by a nearest-neighbor clustering algorithm so that PCR and sequencing errors were removed. V, D and J usage in productive unique and total sequences was analyzed using ImmunoSEQ Analyzer tools and R version 3.6.1. TCRdb obtained this table from immuneACCESS and retained in-frame rearrangements with V and J assigned. These tables miss some clones; where compared with another copy, unresolved V genes account for less than half of the shortfall, and the remainder is unexplained. Clone size and V and J calls were adopted from that table, with D and trimming inferred from the DNA. Across this sample there are approximately 1,400 clones, with more than 85% seen only once. The ten largest clones capture roughly 2.8% of the sample.

About this clone itself: Its binding antigen is unknown. Per-base qualities were not stored, and no clone one base away is much larger.

Specimen: CD8+ T cells from blood. The TCR comes from a human donor in good health.

In nucleotides, the sequence is TGTGCCAGCAGTCTCAGCTCTGGGGCCAACGTCCTGACTTTC. Its product reads: CASSLSSGANVLTF. The V gene is TRBV27 and the J gene is TRBJ2-6; too little of a D gene remains to name it. Including cysteine and phenylalanine, the CDR3 has 14 amino acids. The sequence is cut down to CDR3 DNA, 42 bases in frame from base 1. The germline V gene encodes CDR1 MNHEY and CDR2 SMNVEV (reference sequence). The V end loses 5 bases and the J end loses 0 bases, and a stretch of 5 bases separates them. The CDR3, completed at both ends by the reference TRBV27 and TRBJ2-6 genes, gives the full variable domain EAQVTQNPRYLITVTGKKLTVTCSQNMNHEYMSWYRQDPGLGLRQIYYSMNVEVTDKGDVPEGYKVSRKEKRNFPLILESPSPNQTSLYFCASSLSSGANVLTFGAGSRLTVL.